This T cell receptor beta chain was sequenced during a study of beta chain features in type 1 diabetes. Study results and limitations: Individuals with type 1 diabetes displayed fewer insertions and more deletions at VDJ junctions.

Germline CDR1 reads MNHEY; CDR2 reads SMNVEV (reference sequence). This CDR3 has 15 amino acids. V lost 6 bases and J lost 2, with 16 bases in between. A CD45RO/CCR7/CD25/CD127/CD95/CD27 panel sorted naive, central memory, regulatory and stem cell-like memory CD4+ cells. Remarks on this clone: The antigen remains undetermined.

Expressed TCRB transcripts got sequenced, as all isolated RNA was reverse transcribed. Reads from naive, central memory and regulatory T cell samples averaged around 3.6 million. Sequenced by immunoSEQ multiplex PCR; TCRdb stores in-frame clones only, minus some. The sample shows about 320,000 clones, 14% of them seen only once. The V and J genes are TRBV27 and TRBJ1-2; D remains ambiguous. The material sequenced was central memory CD4+ T cells from blood. This sequence was found in a man aged 25 to 40 in good health. CDR3 nucleotides: TGTGCCAGCAGCGCTTCTCCCCTGGGCAACTATGGCTACACCTTC. It is translated as CASSASPLGNYGYTF.